This record looks at one T cell receptor beta chain sequence and its context. The data stem from a study of blood T cells in healthy people across ages. Russia was home to the donors, healthy Caucasian individuals aged about 6 to 90. The study isolated at least 7 million PBMCs from each sample. Germline CDR1 reads SGDLS; CDR2 reads YYNGEE. The length of the CDR3 is 18 residues. With V trimmed by 0 bases and J by 3 bases, 6 bases remained unmatched. A second PCR of 7 to 11 cycles used a sample-barcoded 5' primer and a J-beta primer mix. At least 2.5 million CDR3-containing paired-end reads were obtained per sample. TCRdb reanalysed the 5' RACE reads using MiXCR and keeps one entry per CDR3 protein. The sample yields about 970,000 distinct CDR3 sequences, just over 50% seen once.

This sequence joins TRBV9 and TRBJ2-7, with 16 positions matching TRBD2. The TCR comes from an older woman in good health. Sequenced: blood. DNA for the CDR3: TGTGCCAGCAGCGTAGACGGGACTAGCGGGAGGGCCTACTACGAGCAGTACTTC. Its protein product is CASSVDGTSGRAYYEQYF.